Each of the 23 T cell receptor beta chains below was sequenced from the same sample in a study of OX40 agonist ivuxolimab in advanced cancers. Generated by immunoSEQ multiplex PCR, the TCRdb table keeps only in-frame clones and is missing some. The table records tens of thousands of clones, over 70% of them present only once. The sequenced sample was CD4+ or CD8+ T cells sorted from blood, obtained in a trial of the OX40 agonist ivuxolimab. These TCRs come from an adult with an advanced solid tumor such as melanoma, head and neck, liver or kidney cancer.

The gene calls are TRBV11-2 and TRBJ2-1, with D perhaps TRBD1 (6 bases). CDR1 is SGHAT and CDR2 is FQNNGV in the germline V gene. The CDR3 contains 16 residues. The germline V and J ends were trimmed by 1 base and 2 bases, with 12 bases remaining between them. The CDR3 region is CASSLVRGEPYNEQFF. CDR3 sequence (DNA): TGTGCCAGCAGCTTAGTCAGGGGCGAACCCTACAATGAGCAGTTCTTC.

This sequence joins TRBV6-1 and TRBJ1-3; tentatively, D is TRBD1 (6 bases). V lost 7 bases, J lost 4 bases, and 17 bases lay in between. The CDR3 totals 15 residues. CDR1 and CDR2 from the germline V gene are MNHNS and SASEGT. The CDR3 region is CASTLVAGVGNTIYF. The CDR3 nucleotides are TGTGCCAGCACCCTCGTGGCAGGGGTAGGAAACACCATATATTTT.

The gene calls are TRBV29-1 and TRBJ1-5; D remains unclear. This CDR3 region has 13 residues. V gave up 7 bases and J gave up 0 bases, with 10 bases separating them. Germline CDR1 SQVTM, CDR2 ANQGSEA. The CDR3 DNA reads as TGCAGCGCGACCGTATCTAGCAATCAGCCCCAGCATTTT. Translation: CSATVSSNQPQHF.

J is TRBJ2-2 and V is TRBV21-1; the listed D gene, TRBD2, was not tested against the DNA. TRBV21-1 is an annotated pseudogene. The CDR3 loop spans 14 amino acids. CDR3 amino acids: CAPCGGLAGGELFF. In nucleotides, the CDR3 is TGTGCCCCATGCGGAGGTTTAGCGGGCGGGGAGCTGTTTTTT.

This chain connects TRBV19 to TRBJ1-2; the D gene is possibly TRBD1 (5 bases). V lost 3 bases, J lost 8 bases, and 16 bases lay in between. The CDR3 consists of 14 residues. Germline CDR1 reads LNHDA; CDR2 reads SQIVND (reference sequence). The CDR3 here is CASSIQTERGGYTF. CDR3 nucleotide sequence: TGTGCCAGTAGTATCCAGACAGAACGGGGCGGCTACACCTTC.

The V call is TRBV5-4, the J call TRBJ2-3; tentatively, D is TRBD1 (5 bases). V gave up 0 bases and J gave up 9 bases, with 14 bases separating them. The CDR3 consists of 14 residues. Germline assignment: CDR1 SGHNT and CDR2 YYREEE (reference sequence). Written as DNA, the CDR3 is TGTGCCAGCAGCTTGGACCAGGGTTCTAGAACGCAGTATTTT. The encoded protein is CASSLDQGSRTQYF.

This rearrangement joins TRBV14 to TRBJ2-3; D tentatively fits TRBD1 or TRBD2 (5 bases each). The germline V gene has CDR1 SGHDN and CDR2 FVKESK. The CDR3 runs to 16 residues. With 4 bases removed from V and 3 bases from J, the gap between germline ends came to 17 bases. The CDR3 coding sequence is TGTGCCAGCAGCCCGCTAAGAGGGGATGAGACAGATACGCAGTATTTT. Encoded protein: CASSPLRGDETDTQYF.

This chain uses TRBV5-4 with TRBJ2-7, with 13 bases lining up with TRBD2. The V and J ends lost 4 bases and 1 base, in that order; junction bases with no gene match: 5. Germline loops: CDR1 SGHNT, CDR2 YYREEE (reference sequence). The length of the CDR3 is 16 residues. The CDR3 loop reads CASSQRTSGSSYEQYF. CDR3 nucleotide sequence: TGTGCCAGCAGCCAAAGGACTAGCGGGAGTTCCTACGAGCAGTACTTC.

This clone was observed a handful of times. The chain couples TRBV7-2 to TRBJ1-5; D possibly corresponds to TRBD1 (6 bases). The CDR3 sequence is 13 residues long. Between the trimmed V and J ends, which lost 5 bases and 7 bases, there was a span of 12 bases. CDR1 and CDR2 from the germline V gene are SGHTA and FQGNSA. The CDR3 bases are TGTGCCAGCAGCACAGGGTGGGTGCAGCCCCAGCATTTT. Protein sequence: CASSTGWVQPQHF.

The chain is built from TRBV18 and TRBJ2-7; D may be TRBD2 (5 bases). There are 14 residues in the CDR3. V lost 5 bases, J lost 6 bases, and 17 bases lay in between. Germline V gene data show CDR1 as KGHSH and CDR2 as LQKENI. In DNA form, the CDR3 reads TGTGCCAGCTCAATCAGACTAATTCCCAGCGAGCAGTACTTC. This codes for CASSIRLIPSEQYF.

The chain uses TRBV19 and TRBJ2-7; 9 bases match TRBD2. V dropped 6 bases and J dropped 4; count of bases not matched to a gene: 7. Germline V gives CDR1 LNHDA, CDR2 SQIVND (reference sequence). CDR3 size: 14 residues. CDR3: CASSLRLAAYEQYF. The DNA for the CDR3 is TGTGCCAGTAGCCTCAGACTAGCGGCTTACGAGCAGTACTTC.

The chain joins TRBV2 to TRBJ1-2, with TRBD1 identical over 9 bases. This CDR3 has 14 amino acids. Germline CDR1 reads SNHLY; CDR2 reads FYNNEI. Losses at the gene ends were 3 bases for V and 8 bases for J; bases not matched to a gene: 7. CDR3 nucleotide sequence: TGTGCCAGCAGTGAGAGGACAGGGGAAGGAGGCTACACCTTC. Amino acid sequence: CASSERTGEGGYTF.

The chain joins TRBV7-3 to TRBJ2-2, with D perhaps TRBD1 (5 bases). CDR3 length: 12 residues. CDR1 SGHTA and CDR2 FQGTGA come from the germline V gene. With 7 bases removed from V and 7 bases from J, the gap between germline ends came to 10 bases. The CDR3 here is CASNQGIGELFF. CDR3 sequence (DNA): TGTGCCAGCAACCAGGGTATCGGGGAGCTGTTTTTT.

The chain is built from TRBV6-6 and TRBJ2-5; 7 nucleotides match TRBD1. Germline CDR1 reads MNHNY; CDR2 reads SVGAGI (reference sequence). The CDR3 has 15 amino acids. The junction had 8 bases not matched to a gene; V was cut back by 6 bases and J by 1 base. The CDR3 is CASSFTGAIQETQYF. Here the CDR3 DNA reads TGTGCCAGCAGCTTCACAGGGGCCATCCAAGAGACCCAGTACTTC.

V usage is TRBV6-5 and J usage is TRBJ2-7; the match to TRBD1 covers 9 bases. J gave up 3 bases and V 5 bases, and 8 bases lay outside the gene matches. This CDR3 spans 15 amino acids. Germline lookup yields CDR1 MNHEY and CDR2 SVGAGI. The CDR3 here is CASSNTGGAGYEQYF. The CDR3 nucleotides read TGTGCCAGCAGTAATACAGGGGGCGCAGGCTACGAGCAGTACTTC.

The chain joins TRBV19 to TRBJ1-3, with D maybe TRBD1 (5 bases). Trimming took 6 bases from V and 0 from J, leaving 15 bases between them. The CDR3 has 16 amino acids. CDR1 is LNHDA and CDR2 is SQIVND in the germline V gene (reference sequence). CDR3 bases: TGTGCCAGTAGGCCTTCGGGGGGAATCTCTGGAAACACCATATATTTT. This translates into CASRPSGGISGNTIYF.

The rearrangement links TRBV11-2 to TRBJ1-6; no definite D call. V shed 5 bases and J shed 0 bases, with 8 bases lying between them. Germline CDR1 reads SGHAT; CDR2 reads FQNNGV. There are 15 residues in the CDR3. This CDR3 reads CASSERSSYNSPLHF. The DNA of the CDR3 is TGTGCCAGCAGCGAAAGAAGCTCCTATAATTCACCCCTCCACTTT.

This chain joins TRBV7-8 and TRBJ2-3, with 16 bases identical to TRBD2. V gave up 4 bases and J gave up 6 bases; unmatched junction bases: 16. The CDR3 sequence is 20 residues long. Germline V lookup: CDR1 SGHVS, CDR2 FQNEAQ. This CDR3 is CASSSQPGLAGGLDQDTQYF. Here the CDR3 DNA reads TGTGCCAGCAGCTCCCAACCGGGACTAGCGGGAGGGCTGGATCAGGATACGCAGTATTTT. The full variable domain, in which reference TRBV7-8 and TRBJ2-3 provide the parts outside the CDR3, is GAGVSQSPRYKVAKRGQDVALRCDPISGHVSLFWYQQALGQGPEFLTYFQNEAQLDKSGLPSDRFFAERPEGSVSTLKIQRTQQEDSAVYLCASSSQPGLAGGLDQDTQYFGPGTRLTVL.

V gene TRBV7-2 combines with J gene TRBJ2-3; D unresolved. This CDR3 spans 11 amino acids. Deletions cut 3 bases from V and 12 bases from J, with 10 bases between. CDR1 is SGHTA, CDR2 FQGNSA, per germline. The CDR3 DNA is TGTGCCAGCAGCTTCACCGGGCAACAGTATTTT. This codes for CASSFTGQQYF.

This clone was found a few times. The chain has TRBV10-3 and TRBJ1-1; D uncertain. The germline V and J ends were trimmed by 0 bases and 0 bases, with 17 bases remaining between them. The CDR3 loop spans 18 amino acids. CDR1 and CDR2 (germline): ENHRY, SYGVKD. The CDR3 DNA is TGTGCCATCAGTGAGTCGATATCCCTAACAGACATGAACACTGAAGCTTTCTTT. Residues: CAISESISLTDMNTEAFF.

The genes are TRBV7-8 and TRBJ1-4; 7 bases are a match to TRBD1. Germline CDR1 reads SGHVS; CDR2 reads FQNEAQ. The CDR3 totals 14 residues. The V segment lost 3 bases and the J segment 8 bases; nucleotides outside the gene matches: 6. The CDR3 here is CASSFDREGEKLFF. The CDR3 nucleotides read TGTGCCAGCAGCTTCGACAGGGAGGGAGAAAAACTGTTTTTT.

The DNA for the CDR3 is TGTGCCTGGACCCCAAACGGGGGCTACGAGCAGTACTTC. Its protein product is CAWTPNGGYEQYF. The chain couples TRBV30 to TRBJ2-7, with TRBD2 as a possible D gene (6 bases). Germline CDR1 reads GTSNPN; CDR2 reads SVGIG (reference sequence). V shed 4 bases and J shed 3 bases, with 13 bases lying between them. The CDR3 runs 13 residues.

This chain links TRBV27 with TRBJ2-5, with 8 nucleotides matching TRBD2. The germline V gene encodes CDR1 MNHEY and CDR2 SMNVEV (reference sequence). J lost 4 bases, V lost 5 bases, and 24 bases had no gene match. There are 20 residues in the CDR3. CDR3 sequence (DNA): TGTGCCAGCAGTCTATATTCCTTGGGAACCGGGACTAGAGTCAGAGAGACCCAGTACTTC. Translated: CASSLYSLGTGTRVRETQYF.